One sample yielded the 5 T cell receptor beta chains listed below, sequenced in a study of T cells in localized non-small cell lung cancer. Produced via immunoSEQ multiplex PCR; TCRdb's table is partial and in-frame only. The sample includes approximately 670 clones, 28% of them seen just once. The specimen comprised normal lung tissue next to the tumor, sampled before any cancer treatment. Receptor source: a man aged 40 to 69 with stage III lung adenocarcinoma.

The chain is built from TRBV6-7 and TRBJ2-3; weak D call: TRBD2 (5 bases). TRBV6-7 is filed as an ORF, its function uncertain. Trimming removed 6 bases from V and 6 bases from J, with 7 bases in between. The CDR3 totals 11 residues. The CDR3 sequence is CASRRGDTQYF. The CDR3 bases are TGTGCCAGCAGGAGAGGGGATACGCAGTATTTT.

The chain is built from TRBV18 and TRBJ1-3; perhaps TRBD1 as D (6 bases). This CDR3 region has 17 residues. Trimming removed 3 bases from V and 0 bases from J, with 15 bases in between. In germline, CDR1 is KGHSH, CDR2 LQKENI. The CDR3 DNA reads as TGTGCCAGCTCACCCAGGGGCGCTGCCTCCTCTGGAAACACCATATATTTT. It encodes CASSPRGAASSGNTIYF.

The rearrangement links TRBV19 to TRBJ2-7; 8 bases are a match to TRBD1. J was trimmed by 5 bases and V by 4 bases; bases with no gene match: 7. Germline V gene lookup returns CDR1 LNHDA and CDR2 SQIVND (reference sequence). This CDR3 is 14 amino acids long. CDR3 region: CASSRTGSLNEQYF. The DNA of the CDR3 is TGTGCCAGTAGTAGGACAGGGTCCCTTAACGAGCAGTACTTC.

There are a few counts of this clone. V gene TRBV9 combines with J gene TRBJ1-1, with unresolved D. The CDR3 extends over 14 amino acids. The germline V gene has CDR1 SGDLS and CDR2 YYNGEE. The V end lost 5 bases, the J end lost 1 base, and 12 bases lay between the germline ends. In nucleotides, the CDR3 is TGTGCCAGCAGAAGAATGAATTCGAACACTGAAGCTTTCTTT. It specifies CASRRMNSNTEAFF.

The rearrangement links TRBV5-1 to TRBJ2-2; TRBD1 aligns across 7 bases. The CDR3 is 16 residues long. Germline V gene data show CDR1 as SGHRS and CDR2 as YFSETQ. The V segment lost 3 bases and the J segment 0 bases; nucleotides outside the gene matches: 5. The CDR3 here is CASSWTGQTNTGELFF. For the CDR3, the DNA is TGCGCCAGCAGCTGGACGGGACAGACGAACACCGGGGAGCTGTTTTTT.